This T cell receptor beta chain was recovered during a study of identical twins. Points from the study as a whole: Whereas memory repertoires showed no such difference, abundant cord blood beta clonotypes carried fewer insertions.

Germline CDR1 ENHRY, CDR2 SYGVKD. This CDR3 has 14 residues. About this clonotype: Antigen specificity is unknown. At one end the junction does not follow the germline gene, possibly because of a read error.

Template switching added a universal primer binding site, and final cDNA carried unique molecular identifiers. TCRdb reprocessed the 5' RACE reads with MiXCR, giving one entry per CDR3 protein. Among 1,800,000 or so distinct CDR3 sequences listed, about 32% were seen once. The origin of this receptor is a newborn girl in good health. This rearrangement joins TRBV10-3 to TRBJ2-7, with D possibly TRBD1 on 6 matching bases. Sequencing was done on a sample of cord blood. The CDR3 reads CTIAPTGQTREQYF. Written as DNA, the CDR3 is TGTACCATTGCCCCGACCGGACAGACCCGCGAGCAGTACTTC.